This TCR beta chain was recorded in a study of blood T cell repertoires in COVID-19. Background on the study: Samples taken during acute and convalescent COVID-19 were collected in the United States, Italy and Spain. PBMCs, B-cell-depleted T cells, or T cells were the source of the cDNA or gDNA that made up the material.

In the authors' methods: Amplification of reference gene primers was used by the study to estimate nucleated cell counts. Here immunoSEQ multiplex PCR was the method, and the copy in TCRdb shows in-frame clones only, minus some. The V and J calls and clone size were taken over from that table, and D and trimming were inferred from the DNA. The data show a few hundred thousand clones, about 91% seen once. Per germline, CDR1 MNHEY and CDR2 SVGAGI. The CDR3 runs to 14 residues. Trimming removed 5 bases from V and 0 bases from J, with 10 bases in between. The TCR originated in an older woman with acute or convalescent COVID-19. Sequencing input: peripheral blood. V gene TRBV6-5 combines with J gene TRBJ1-1; D gene uncertain. Written as DNA, the CDR3 is TGTGCCAGCAGTCTACCTTCTATGAACACTGAAGCTTTCTTT. This translates into CASSLPSMNTEAFF.